This TCR beta chain came from a study of blood T cell repertoires in COVID-19. Turning to the study itself: From T cells, B-cell-depleted T cells, or PBMCs came the material, which was cDNA or gDNA.

The CDR3 spans 13 residues. After removal of 2 bases from V and 3 bases from J, the junction contained 1 base not matched to a gene. CDR1 and CDR2 (germline): SGHKS, YYEKEE (reference sequence). In the study's own analysis: Reference gene primer amplification gave estimated nucleated cell counts. This table comes from immunoSEQ multiplex PCR, and its TCRdb copy is limited to in-frame clones, with some not included. The V and J calls and clone size were taken over from that table, and D and trimming were inferred from the DNA. The sample lists approximately 200,000 clones, approximately 87% occurring once.

This receptor was identified in a man in his 60s who had recovered from COVID-19. This chain joins TRBV5-5 and TRBJ1-1; 7 nucleotides line up with TRBD1. Input material: peripheral blood. The CDR3 spells CASSFQGDTEAFF. The CDR3 DNA follows: TGTGCCAGCAGCTTCCAGGGGGACACTGAAGCTTTCTTT.